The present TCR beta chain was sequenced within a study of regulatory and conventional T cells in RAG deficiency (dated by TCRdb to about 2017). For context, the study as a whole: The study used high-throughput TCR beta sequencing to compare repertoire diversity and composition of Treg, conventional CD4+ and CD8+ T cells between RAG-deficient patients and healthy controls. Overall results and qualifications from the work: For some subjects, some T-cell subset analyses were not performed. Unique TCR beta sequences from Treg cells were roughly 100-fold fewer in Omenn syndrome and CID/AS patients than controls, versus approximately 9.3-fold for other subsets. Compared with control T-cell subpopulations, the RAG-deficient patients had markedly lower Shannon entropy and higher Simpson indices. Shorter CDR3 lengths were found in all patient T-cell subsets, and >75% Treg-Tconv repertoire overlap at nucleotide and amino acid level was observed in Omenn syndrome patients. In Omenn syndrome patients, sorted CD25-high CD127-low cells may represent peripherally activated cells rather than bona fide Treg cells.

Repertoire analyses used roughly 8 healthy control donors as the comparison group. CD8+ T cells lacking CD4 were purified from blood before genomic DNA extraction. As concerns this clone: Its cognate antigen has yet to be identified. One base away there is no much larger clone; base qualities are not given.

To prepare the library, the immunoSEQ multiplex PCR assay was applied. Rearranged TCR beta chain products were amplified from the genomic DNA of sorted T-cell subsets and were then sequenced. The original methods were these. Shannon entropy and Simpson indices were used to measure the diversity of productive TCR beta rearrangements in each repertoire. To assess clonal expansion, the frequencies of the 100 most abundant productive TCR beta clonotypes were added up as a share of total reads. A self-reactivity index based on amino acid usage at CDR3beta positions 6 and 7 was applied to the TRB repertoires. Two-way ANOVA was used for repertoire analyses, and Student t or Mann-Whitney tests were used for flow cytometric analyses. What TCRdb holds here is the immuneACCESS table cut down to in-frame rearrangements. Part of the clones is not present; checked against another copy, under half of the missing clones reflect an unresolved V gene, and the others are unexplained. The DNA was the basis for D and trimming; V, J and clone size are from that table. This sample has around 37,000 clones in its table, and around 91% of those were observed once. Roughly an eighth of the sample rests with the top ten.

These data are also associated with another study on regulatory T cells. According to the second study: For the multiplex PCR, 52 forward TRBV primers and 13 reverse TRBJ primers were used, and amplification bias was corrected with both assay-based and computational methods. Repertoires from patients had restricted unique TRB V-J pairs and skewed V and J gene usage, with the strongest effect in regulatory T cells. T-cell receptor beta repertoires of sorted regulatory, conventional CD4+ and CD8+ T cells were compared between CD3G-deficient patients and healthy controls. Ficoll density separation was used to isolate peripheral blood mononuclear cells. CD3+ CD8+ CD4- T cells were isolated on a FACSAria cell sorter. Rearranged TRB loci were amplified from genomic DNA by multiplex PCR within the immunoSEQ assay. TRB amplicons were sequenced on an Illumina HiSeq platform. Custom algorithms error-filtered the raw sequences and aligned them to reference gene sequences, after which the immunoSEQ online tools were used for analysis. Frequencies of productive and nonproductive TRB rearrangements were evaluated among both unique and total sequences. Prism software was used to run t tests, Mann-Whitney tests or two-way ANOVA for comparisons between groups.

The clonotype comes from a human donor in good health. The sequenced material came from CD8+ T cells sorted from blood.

Read as DNA, the sequence is TGTGCCAGCAGCTCCTCGGGTTACGACTATGGCTACACCTTC. The encoded protein is CASSSSGYDYGYTF. The chain is assembled from TRBV7-9 and TRBJ1-2, with no D gene named confidently. The germline V gene (reference sequence) provides CDR1 SEHNR and CDR2 FQNEAQ. The CDR3 contains 14 residues, cysteine and phenylalanine counted. Only CDR3 DNA remains: 42 bases, in frame from the first base. V lost 4 bases and J lost 3 bases; the stretch between them is 12 bases long.